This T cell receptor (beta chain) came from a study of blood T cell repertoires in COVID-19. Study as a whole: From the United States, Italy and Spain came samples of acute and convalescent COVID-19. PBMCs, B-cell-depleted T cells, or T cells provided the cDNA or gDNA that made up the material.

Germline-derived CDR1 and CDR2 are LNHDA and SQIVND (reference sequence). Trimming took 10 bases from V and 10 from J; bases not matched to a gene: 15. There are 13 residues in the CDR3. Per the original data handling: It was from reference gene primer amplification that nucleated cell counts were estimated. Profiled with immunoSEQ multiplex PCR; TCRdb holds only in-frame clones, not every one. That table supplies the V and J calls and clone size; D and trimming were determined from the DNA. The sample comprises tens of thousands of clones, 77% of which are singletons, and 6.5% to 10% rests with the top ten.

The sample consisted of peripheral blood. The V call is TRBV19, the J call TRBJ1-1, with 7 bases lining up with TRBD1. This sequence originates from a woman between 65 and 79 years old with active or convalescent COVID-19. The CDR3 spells CATGQAAFGGAFF. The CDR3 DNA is TGTGCCACAGGACAGGCGGCCTTTGGGGGAGCTTTCTTT.